Presented here are 30 T cell receptor beta chains from one specimen sequenced in a study of blood T cells in healthy people across ages. PCR was performed a second time for 7 to 11 cycles using a sample-barcoded 5' primer and a J-beta primer mix. MiXCR was run by TCRdb on the 5' RACE reads, yielding one entry per CDR3 protein. In the table there are 800,000 or so distinct CDR3 sequences, approximately 67% of which are singletons. The sample taken for sequencing was blood. Source of these receptors: a man aged 25 to 45 in good health.

This clonotype has only a few counts. The rearrangement joins TRBV4-3 to TRBJ2-4; D is possibly TRBD2 (6 bases). Matching the DNA end better, TRBJ2-7 makes the J call doubtful. CDR1 and CDR2 from the germline V gene are LGHNA and YSLEER. The CDR3 runs to 15 residues. The CDR3 sequence is CASSQERRGPYEQYF. CDR3 bases: TGCGCCAGCAGCCAAGAGAGGCGGGGACCCTACGAGCAGTACTTC.

The chain recombines TRBV5-1 with TRBJ2-7, with 10 bases that match TRBD1. The CDR3 runs 15 residues. J was trimmed by 3 bases and V by 3 bases; bases with no gene match: 6. Germline V lookup: CDR1 SGHRS, CDR2 YFSETQ. DNA of the CDR3: TGCGCCAGCAGCTCCTCCGGGACAGGGGACTACGAGCAGTACTTC. Protein product: CASSSSGTGDYEQYF.

This chain links TRBV2 with TRBJ1-6, with a possible D match to TRBD1 (5 bases). This CDR3 has 14 amino acids. V lost 1 base, J lost 9 bases, and 10 bases lay in between. The germline V gene has CDR1 SNHLY and CDR2 FYNNEI. Here the CDR3 DNA reads TGTGCCAGCAGTGAAGGCGGACACAGTTCACCCCTCCACTTT. It encodes CASSEGGHSSPLHF.

The chain carries TRBV20-1 and TRBJ2-7; D is unclear. With 7 bases removed from V and 2 bases from J, the gap between germline ends came to 15 bases. Germline CDR1 and CDR2: DFQATT and SNEGSKA (reference sequence). The CDR3 contains 13 residues. CDR3 DNA sequence: TGCAGTGTCCTGCATTCATTTACCTACGAGCAGTACTTC. Its translation: CSVLHSFTYEQYF.

V is TRBV3-1 and J is TRBJ2-5, with a tentative D call TRBD1 (5 bases). Germline CDR1 is LGHDT and CDR2 is YNNKEL (reference sequence). The germline V and J ends were trimmed by 4 bases and 0 bases, with 15 bases remaining between them. The length of the CDR3 is 16 residues. In DNA, the CDR3 is TGTGCCAGCAGCCCTGCAGGACACCTTTACCAAGAGACCCAGTACTTC. As protein: CASSPAGHLYQETQYF.

This chain joins TRBV27 and TRBJ2-7; TRBD1 agrees at 8 bases. This CDR3 has 17 residues. V lost 5 bases to trimming and J lost 3 bases; unmatched junction nucleotides: 15. CDR1 is MNHEY, CDR2 SMNVEV, per germline (reference sequence). The CDR3 nucleotides are TGTGCCAGCAGTCCCGGGACAGGAAGACTCATGAACTACGAGCAGTACTTC. This translates into CASSPGTGRLMNYEQYF.

The CDR3 DNA follows: TGTGCCGGCGGGACAGGGGTATCTGGGGCCAACGTCCTGACTTTC. It codes for CAGGTGVSGANVLTF. The chain is built from TRBV30 and TRBJ2-6; 10 nucleotides line up with TRBD1. The CDR3 runs to 15 residues. Germline lookup yields CDR1 GTSNPN and CDR2 SVGIG (reference sequence). With 8 bases clipped from V and 1 base from J, the junction kept 5 bases outside the gene matches.

The V gene is TRBV27, the J gene TRBJ2-3, with 12 bases fitting TRBD1. The CDR3 runs 15 residues. Germline CDR1 and CDR2: MNHEY and SMNVEV (reference sequence). Trimming at V came to 6 bases and at J to 5 bases, leaving 6 bases not matched to a gene. The CDR3 protein is CASRGTGGGRDTQYF. The CDR3 DNA sequence: TGTGCCAGCAGGGGGACAGGGGGCGGTCGAGATACGCAGTATTTT.

The chain has TRBV7-3 and TRBJ2-5, with D possibly being TRBD1 (5 bases). The CDR3 length is 13 residues. Per germline, CDR1 SGHTA and CDR2 FQGTGA. V was shortened by 6 bases and J by 7 bases, with 15 bases between the two germline ends. The CDR3 sequence is CASSPGPFGTQYF. The DNA for the CDR3 is TGTGCCAGCAGTCCAGGGCCATTTGGGACCCAGTACTTC.

The genes are TRBV7-2 and TRBJ2-5; TRBD2 might be the D (6 bases). Germline lookup yields CDR1 SGHTA and CDR2 FQGNSA. V lost 4 bases, J lost 3 bases, and 12 bases lay in between. This CDR3 has 14 residues. The CDR3 is CASSSRGSKETQYF. The CDR3 bases are TGTGCCAGCAGCTCGCGGGGTAGCAAAGAGACCCAGTACTTC.

This clonotype has only a few counts. The chain couples TRBV6-2 or TRBV6-3 to TRBJ1-1; TRBD1 might be the D (6 bases). The CDR3 is made up of 13 amino acids. The germline V gene encodes CDR1 MNHEY and CDR2 SVGEGT. The V and J ends lost 3 bases and 4 bases respectively, with 9 bases between them. The CDR3 region is CASSYEGGTEAFF. Written as DNA, the CDR3 is TGTGCCAGCAGTTATGAAGGGGGCACTGAAGCTTTCTTT.

This sequence joins TRBV20-1 and TRBJ1-1, with D possibly matching TRBD1 (5 bases). Trimming pared 5 bases from V and 4 bases from J, leaving 14 bases between. The CDR3 runs to 13 residues. CDR1 DFQATT and CDR2 SNEGSKA come from the germline V gene (reference sequence). The CDR3 is CSAVGGESTEAFF. The CDR3 nucleotides read TGCAGTGCTGTCGGGGGAGAGAGCACTGAAGCTTTCTTT.

The chain uses TRBV29-1 and TRBJ2-7; weak D call: TRBD2 (6 bases). The CDR3 is 11 residues long. CDR1 and CDR2 from the germline V gene are SQVTM and ANQGSEA. Trimming shortened V by 6 bases and J by 3 bases, and 9 bases separated the two germline ends. The CDR3 loop is CSVRELYEQYF. Written as DNA, the CDR3 is TGCAGCGTCCGGGAGCTCTACGAGCAGTACTTC.

This clonotype was detected only a few times. V is TRBV4-2 and J is TRBJ2-5; tentative D call: TRBD1 (5 bases). Per germline, CDR1 LGHNA and CDR2 YNFKEQ. Trimming pared 4 bases from V and 3 bases from J, leaving 18 bases between. The CDR3 is made up of 16 amino acids. Here the CDR3 reads CASSRTMTANEETQYF. The CDR3 bases are TGTGCCAGCAGCCGAACGATGACAGCGAACGAAGAGACCCAGTACTTC.

The table lists this clonotype with a few counts. The chain is built from TRBV6-1 and TRBJ2-1; 8 positions match TRBD2. The CDR3 runs to 15 residues. Trimming cost V 1 base and J 2 bases; bases outside gene matches: 1. Germline assignment: CDR1 MNHNS and CDR2 SASEGT. The CDR3: CASSEGGRTYNEQFF. The CDR3 nucleotides read TGTGCCAGCAGTGAAGGCGGGAGGACCTACAATGAGCAGTTCTTC.

The chain employs TRBV30 and TRBJ2-7; TRBD1 aligns across 9 bases. The V gene end was trimmed by 1 base and the J gene end by 5 bases; junction bases not matched to a gene: 9. The CDR3 runs 15 residues. Germline V gene lookup returns CDR1 GTSNPN and CDR2 SVGIG (reference sequence). The CDR3 region is CAWSGDREGGDEQYF. CDR3 coding DNA: TGTGCCTGGAGTGGGGACAGGGAGGGTGGAGACGAGCAGTACTTC.

The chain joins TRBV7-2 to TRBJ2-4; TRBD1 matches 8 bases. Judging by the DNA end, TRBJ2-7 fits better; the J call may be wrong. Germline V CDR1 and CDR2: SGHTA, FQGNSA. The CDR3 runs to 15 residues. CDR3 bases: TGTGCCAGCAGCTCATTCGCCGGGACAGGCTACGAGCAGTACTTC. It is translated as CASSSFAGTGYEQYF.

The chain couples TRBV29-1 to TRBJ2-4; no clear D gene. The better agreement between TRBJ2-7 and the DNA end casts doubt on the J call. In germline, CDR1 is SQVTM, CDR2 ANQGSEA. This CDR3 has 14 amino acids. The CDR3 spells CSVEDRVGFGEQYF. CDR3 in DNA: TGCAGCGTTGAAGATCGGGTGGGGTTTGGCGAGCAGTACTTC.

The V and J genes are TRBV20-1 and TRBJ2-7; 9 nucleotides align to TRBD1. The CDR3 sequence is 14 residues long. V lost 8 bases to trimming and J lost 2 bases; unmatched junction nucleotides: 10. Germline V gene lookup returns CDR1 DFQATT and CDR2 SNEGSKA (reference sequence). CDR3 bases: TGCAGTTCCCTACAGGGGGCTGGGACCTACGAGCAGTACTTC. Amino acids: CSSLQGAGTYEQYF.

This chain connects TRBV20-1 to TRBJ2-1; 10 bases are a match to TRBD2. CDR1 and CDR2 (germline): DFQATT, SNEGSKA (reference sequence). The CDR3 totals 16 residues. V gave up 7 bases and J gave up 6 bases; unmatched junction bases: 15. CDR3 DNA sequence: TGCAGTGTCGGGCCTAGCGGGGGTTCCTGGAGCAATGAGCAGTTCTTC. Residues: CSVGPSGGSWSNEQFF.

The chain has TRBV2 and TRBJ2-4; D ambiguous. The assigned J gene may be wrong: the sequence end matches TRBJ2-7 better. Germline lookup yields CDR1 SNHLY and CDR2 FYNNEI. The CDR3 extends over 15 amino acids. CDR3 DNA: TGTGCCAGCAGTGCCAGTCATGCAATTTTCAGCGAGCAGTACTTC. Translating it yields CASSASHAIFSEQYF.

This clonotype was detected a few times. The chain links TRBV5-1 to TRBJ2-3, with unresolved D. Trimming shortened V by 0 bases and J by 1 base, and 6 bases separated the two germline ends. The CDR3 has 14 residues. The V gene's germline CDR1 is SGHRS and CDR2 YFSETQ. The CDR3 sequence is CASSLVSGTDTQYF. The CDR3 nucleotides read TGCGCCAGCAGCTTGGTTTCTGGCACAGATACGCAGTATTTT.

This chain uses TRBV2 with TRBJ2-7, with 9 positions matching TRBD1. Germline V lookup: CDR1 SNHLY, CDR2 FYNNEI. Trimming removed 9 bases from V and 3 bases from J; junction bases left unmatched: 3. The CDR3 loop spans 12 amino acids. The CDR3 region is CARRQGDYEQYF. DNA of the CDR3: TGTGCCAGGAGACAGGGGGACTACGAGCAGTACTTC.

A few counts support this clonotype. V is TRBV5-1 and J is TRBJ2-2; 9 bases map to TRBD1. The CDR3 consists of 19 residues. Germline CDR1 SGHRS, CDR2 YFSETQ. Trimming cost V 4 bases and J 4 bases; bases outside gene matches: 17. The DNA for the CDR3 is TGCGCCAGCAGCGCTGGGACAGGGAATATAAGGCAGGGCACCGGGGAGCTGTTTTTT. Amino acid sequence: CASSAGTGNIRQGTGELFF.

This chain links TRBV21-1 with TRBJ1-5; TRBD1, the table's D call, lacks a check against the DNA. TRBV21-1 is a pseudogene. The CDR3 is made up of 16 amino acids. CDR3 protein: CASTDRGRQGNRPQHF. The CDR3 DNA follows: TGTGCCAGCACTGACAGGGGAAGACAGGGAAATCGGCCCCAGCATTTT.

V and J are TRBV12-3 or TRBV12-4 and TRBJ2-7; weak D call: TRBD1 (6 bases). Trimming removed 7 bases at V and 3 bases at J, with 16 bases between. The CDR3 has 14 residues. CDR3 nucleotide sequence: TGTGCCAGCACCCAGGGGCTGGCACACTACGAGCAGTACTTC. Encoded protein: CASTQGLAHYEQYF.

This clonotype was seen a handful of times. V is TRBV2 and J is TRBJ2-7; 8 bases map to TRBD2. V dropped 10 bases and J dropped 3; count of bases not matched to a gene: 14. The CDR3 is 15 amino acids. Germline V gives CDR1 SNHLY, CDR2 FYNNEI. The CDR3: CATPGRSGGIYEQYF. In DNA, the CDR3 is TGTGCCACTCCTGGGAGGAGCGGGGGAATCTACGAGCAGTACTTC.

The V gene is TRBV5-1, the J gene TRBJ2-1, with D tentatively TRBD2 (5 bases). Germline lookup yields CDR1 SGHRS and CDR2 YFSETQ. V lost 4 bases and J 2 bases, leaving 13 bases between the germline ends. The CDR3 loop spans 15 amino acids. This chain's CDR3 is CASSPTDSPYNEQFF. In nucleotides, the CDR3 is TGCGCCAGCAGCCCGACGGACTCCCCCTACAATGAGCAGTTCTTC. Variable domain in full (rest from reference TRBV5-1 and TRBJ2-1): KAGVTQTPRYLIKTRGQQVTLSCSPISGHRSVSWYQQTPGQGLQFLFEYFSETQRNKGNFPGRFSGRQFSNSRSEMNVSTLELGDSALYLCASSPTDSPYNEQFFGPGTRLTVL.

The chain couples TRBV20-1 to TRBJ1-5; perhaps TRBD1 as D (5 bases). The germline V and J ends were trimmed by 5 bases and 1 base, with 18 bases remaining between them. The CDR3 loop spans 16 amino acids. Germline-derived CDR1 and CDR2 are DFQATT and SNEGSKA (reference sequence). This chain's CDR3 is CSAPSSGGLSNQPQHF. Written as DNA, the CDR3 is TGCAGTGCTCCATCCAGCGGGGGGTTGAGCAATCAGCCCCAGCATTTT.

The chain employs TRBV5-5 and TRBJ2-3, with a tentative D call TRBD2 (6 bases). V was cut by 2 bases and J by 2 bases, with 15 bases left in between. Germline V gene data show CDR1 as SGHKS and CDR2 as YYEKEE (reference sequence). This CDR3 has 16 amino acids. The CDR3 DNA sequence: TGTGCCAGCAGCTTAGGCCACGGGGGTATCACAGATACGCAGTATTTT. This gives the protein CASSLGHGGITDTQYF.